This entry lists 14 T cell receptor beta chains sequenced from one sample in a study of sequential checkpoint blockade in melanoma. The protocol was immunoSEQ multiplex PCR, while the TCRdb copy is restricted to in-frame clones and leaves out a portion. The table records around 6,000 clones, roughly half of them present only once. Described treatment: randomized to nivolumab then ipilimumab (arm A) or the reverse (arm B). The material was CD8+ T cells sorted from blood (inferred from file names), obtained from a patient given nivolumab and ipilimumab in sequence. Receptors originate from a human patient with melanoma. Some clones in this sample may be carry-over from other donors' samples.

This clone is termed medium-sized. The chain joins TRBV7-2 to TRBJ2-1; D ambiguous. CDR3 length: 14 residues. Germline V gene lookup returns CDR1 SGHTA and CDR2 FQGNSA. The V and J ends lost 5 bases and 6 bases respectively, with 14 bases between them. The CDR3 coding sequence is TGTGCCAGCAGCCCATTCCCCAGTGGCAATGAGCAGTTCTTC. Its translation is CASSPFPSGNEQFF.

This clone showed up just a few times. V gene TRBV27 combines with J gene TRBJ2-5, with a tentative D call TRBD2 (5 bases). The ends were cut back, 6 bases at V and 5 bases at J, with 19 bases in the middle. There are 15 residues in the CDR3. In germline, CDR1 is MNHEY, CDR2 SMNVEV (reference sequence). The CDR3 bases are TGTGCCAGCAGCCTAAGTCCCGGGCCGGGGGAGACCCAGTACTTC. The encoded protein is CASSLSPGPGETQYF.

The chain carries TRBV4-1 and TRBJ2-7, with 9 positions matching TRBD2. CDR3 size: 15 residues. V trimming: 4 bases; J trimming: 4 bases; junction bases outside the gene matches: 8. Germline CDR1 MGHRA, CDR2 YSYEKL. CDR3 DNA: TGCGCCAGCAGCCCGTCGGCCCTAGCGGGGTACGAGCAGTACTTC. Translated, it gives CASSPSALAGYEQYF.

This clone was observed a few times. The chain has TRBV15 and TRBJ1-1, with D tentatively TRBD1 (6 bases). The V and J ends lost 5 bases and 3 bases respectively, with 16 bases between them. In germline, CDR1 is LNHNV, CDR2 YYDKDF (reference sequence). This CDR3 is built from 15 residues. The CDR3 DNA follows: TGTGCCACCAGCCAGAGGGGGGGAGTTGACACTGAAGCTTTCTTT. Its translation: CATSQRGGVDTEAFF.

The rearrangement joins TRBV6-5 to TRBJ2-7; a weak D match, TRBD1 (6 bases). Germline V gene lookup returns CDR1 MNHEY and CDR2 SVGAGI. The length of the CDR3 is 14 residues. V was shortened by 5 bases and J by 2 bases, with 13 bases between the two germline ends. The CDR3 nucleotides are TGTGCCAGCAGTCCTCAGGACAGTCCCTACGAGCAGTACTTC. Translating gives CASSPQDSPYEQYF.

V and J are TRBV7-3 and TRBJ2-7, with 7 bases matching TRBD2. Germline CDR1 SGHTA, CDR2 FQGTGA. The CDR3 loop spans 13 amino acids. With V trimmed by 2 bases and J by 6 bases, 4 bases remained unmatched. CDR3 sequence reads: CASSLWGTTEQYF. CDR3 in DNA: TGTGCCAGCAGCTTATGGGGGACTACCGAGCAGTACTTC. The variable domain in full, with the rest retrieved from reference TRBV7-3 and TRBJ2-7, is GAGVSQTPSNKVTEKGKYVELRCDPISGHTALYWYRQSLGQGPEFLIYFQGTGAADDSGLPNDRFFAVRPEGSVSTLKIQRTERGDSAVYLCASSLWGTTEQYFGPGTRLTVT.

The chain joins TRBV2 to TRBJ1-5; no clear D. With 0 bases removed from V and 3 bases from J, the gap between germline ends came to 3 bases. Germline values: CDR1 SNHLY, CDR2 FYNNEI. The CDR3 is 13 amino acids. The CDR3 DNA follows: TGTGCCAGCAGTGAAGCCCTCAATCAGCCCCAGCATTTT. Protein sequence: CASSEALNQPQHF.

The rearrangement uses TRBV4-3 and TRBJ1-5, with D hard to call. This CDR3 is built from 15 residues. V was trimmed by 0 bases and J by 0 bases, leaving 6 bases between them. Germline V gene data show CDR1 as LGHNA and CDR2 as YSLEER. The CDR3 nucleotides read TGCGCCAGCAGCCAAGAGCGGTCTAGCAATCAGCCCCAGCATTTT. This gives the protein CASSQERSSNQPQHF.

V gene TRBV4-2 combines with J gene TRBJ1-4; TRBD1 might be the D (5 bases). Trimming took off 1 base at V and 6 bases at J, with 9 bases between the two ends. Looked up from germline, CDR1 is LGHNA and CDR2 is YNFKEQ. The CDR3 consists of 14 residues. The DNA of the CDR3 is TGTGCCAGCAGCCAAGTCGAAGGGGATGAAAAACTGTTTTTT. As protein: CASSQVEGDEKLFF.

This clone was seen a few times. Here the CDR3 DNA reads TGTGCCAGCAGCCAGGGGACAGGTGGACCGCTAGGAGGCTACACCTTC. Translated, it gives CASSQGTGGPLGGYTF. The rearrangement uses TRBV11-2 and TRBJ1-2; 8 nucleotides align to TRBD1. This CDR3 spans 16 amino acids. Germline trimming cut 5 bases from V and 8 bases from J; bases unmatched to any gene: 16. CDR1 and CDR2 from the germline V gene are SGHAT and FQNNGV.

This clone was observed a handful of times. The genes are TRBV7-3 and TRBJ2-7; weak D call: TRBD2 (7 bases). Germline V CDR1 and CDR2: SGHTA, FQGTGA. Deletions cut 3 bases from V and 4 bases from J, with 13 bases between. This CDR3 comprises 14 residues. The CDR3 sequence is CASSLGGPGYEQYF. The CDR3 DNA reads TGTGCCAGCAGCTTGGGGGGGCCCGGGTACGAGCAGTACTTC.

This clone appeared once. The chain carries TRBV5-1 and TRBJ1-1; no clear D. The CDR3 is made up of 14 amino acids. V was cut by 0 bases and J by 10 bases, with 16 bases left in between. Germline CDR1 and CDR2: SGHRS and YFSETQ. The DNA for the CDR3 is TGCGCCAGCAGCTTGGAAAGCACAGTGGCGGGAGCTTTCTTT. Amino acids: CASSLESTVAGAFF.

By sample fraction, this clone is medium-sized. J is TRBJ1-1 and V is TRBV4-3; D is perhaps TRBD1 (6 bases). This CDR3 is built from 14 residues. Looked up from germline, CDR1 is LGHNA and CDR2 is YSLEER. Trimming shortened V by 5 bases and J by 1 base, and 11 bases separated the two germline ends. The CDR3 coding sequence is TGCGCCAGCAGCATAGGGGGAGAGAACACTGAAGCTTTCTTT. Translation gives CASSIGGENTEAFF.

CDR3 sequence (DNA): TGTGCCAGTAGTATAGGGCGAGCAGGGTTGGGCACTGAAGCTTTCTTT. As protein: CASSIGRAGLGTEAFF. The chain links TRBV19 to TRBJ1-1; weak D call: TRBD1 (5 bases). The germline V gene has CDR1 LNHDA and CDR2 SQIVND (reference sequence). The CDR3 consists of 16 residues. The V end lost 1 base, the J end lost 4 bases, and 16 bases lay between the germline ends.